Listed below are T cell receptor beta chains from one sample, sequenced in a study of PD-1 blockade in classical Hodgkin lymphoma. Data came from immunoSEQ multiplex PCR; TCRdb stores just in-frame clones and leaves some out. Counted here are 15,000 or so clones, 85% to 90% occurring once; the ten biggest clones make up 4.6%. The specimen comprised peripheral blood mononuclear cells (PBMCs), sampled at baseline. The receptors shown here come from a human donor with classical Hodgkin lymphoma. The CDR3 runs from the conserved cysteine through the conserved F or W. The order of the fields is CDR3 protein, CDR3 DNA, D gene, clone size, J gene, CDR3 length, V gene. The D gene is left open where the match is weak. Expanded clones are given a class, and other clones once, few, many or no size at all.

CDR3aa: CASSHRTSSRNEQFF
CDR3nt: TGCGCCAGCAGCCACAGGACTAGCTCCAGAAATGAGCAGTTCTTC
d_gene: TRBD2
abundance: -
j_gene: TRBJ2-1
len: 15
v_gene: TRBV4-1

CDR3aa: CASSRPNKDTIYF
CDR3nt: TGTGCCAGCAGCCGGCCTAACAAAGACACCATATATTTT
d_gene: -
abundance: -
j_gene: TRBJ1-3
len: 13
v_gene: TRBV6-5

CDR3aa: CAAHGTSGNTIYF
CDR3nt: TGTGCCGCCCACGGGACCTCTGGAAACACCATATATTTT
d_gene: -
abundance: -
j_gene: TRBJ1-3
len: 13
v_gene: TRBV6-5

CDR3aa: CASSLGQGENYGYTF
CDR3nt: TGTGCCAGCAGCTTAGGGCAGGGGGAAAACTATGGCTACACCTTC
d_gene: TRBD1
abundance: -
j_gene: TRBJ1-2
len: 15
v_gene: TRBV7-2

CDR3aa: CASSLARVADTQYF
CDR3nt: TGTGCCAGCAGCTTAGCCAGGGTCGCAGATACGCAGTATTTT
d_gene: -
abundance: -
j_gene: TRBJ2-3
len: 14
v_gene: TRBV5-6

CDR3aa: CASSPGPDSNQPQHF
CDR3nt: TGTGCCAGCAGCCCAGGGCCAGATAGCAATCAGCCCCAGCATTTT
d_gene: -
abundance: -
j_gene: TRBJ1-5
len: 15
v_gene: TRBV5-6

CDR3aa: CASSDVTPEQPQHF
CDR3nt: TGTGCCAGCAGTGACGTGACCCCGGAGCAGCCCCAGCATTTT
d_gene: -
abundance: -
j_gene: TRBJ1-5
len: 14
v_gene: TRBV2

CDR3aa: CASSYEVMNTEAFF
CDR3nt: TGTGCCAGCAGTTACGAGGTCATGAACACTGAAGCTTTCTTT
d_gene: -
abundance: few
j_gene: TRBJ1-1
len: 14
v_gene: TRBV6-6

CDR3aa: CASSAGILAGSYNSPLHF
CDR3nt: TGTGCCAGCAGCGCCGGGATTCTCGCTGGCTCCTATAATTCACCCCTCCACTTT
d_gene: -
abundance: -
j_gene: TRBJ1-6
len: 18
v_gene: TRBV13

CDR3aa: CASMYPGQYPNEQFF
CDR3nt: TGTGCCAGCATGTACCCGGGACAGTACCCCAATGAGCAGTTCTTC
d_gene: TRBD1
abundance: -
j_gene: TRBJ2-1
len: 15
v_gene: TRBV5-4

CDR3aa: CASSEYAVKTEAFF
CDR3nt: TGTGCCAGCAGTGAATATGCGGTGAAGACTGAAGCTTTCTTT
d_gene: -
abundance: -
j_gene: TRBJ1-1
len: 14
v_gene: TRBV25-1

CDR3aa: CASSLGGPYNEQFF
CDR3nt: TGTGCCAGCAGCTTGGGGGGCCCTTACAATGAGCAGTTCTTC
d_gene: -
abundance: -
j_gene: TRBJ2-1
len: 14
v_gene: TRBV5-6

CDR3aa: CAISEAEGPQHF
CDR3nt: TGTGCCATCAGTGAGGCGGAGGGGCCCCAGCATTTT
d_gene: -
abundance: -
j_gene: TRBJ1-5
len: 12
v_gene: TRBV10-3

CDR3aa: CASSQLAGGHEQYF
CDR3nt: TGTGCCAGCAGCCAACTAGCGGGAGGGCACGAGCAGTACTTC
d_gene: TRBD2
abundance: few
j_gene: TRBJ2-7
len: 14
v_gene: TRBV6-7

CDR3aa: CASSIDGGNEQYF
CDR3nt: TGTGCCAGTAGTATAGATGGGGGAAACGAGCAGTACTTC
d_gene: -
abundance: -
j_gene: TRBJ2-7
len: 13
v_gene: TRBV19

CDR3aa: CASSESGSGKLFF
CDR3nt: TGCGCCAGCAGTGAATCAGGGAGCGGAAAACTGTTTTTT
d_gene: -
abundance: -
j_gene: TRBJ1-4
len: 13
v_gene: TRBV10-1

CDR3aa: CASKVNTGELFF
CDR3nt: TGTGCCAGCAAGGTGAACACCGGGGAGCTGTTTTTT
d_gene: -
abundance: -
j_gene: TRBJ2-2
len: 12
v_gene: TRBV2

CDR3aa: CASSSGPAVNQPQHF
CDR3nt: TGTGCCAGCAGCTCAGGGCCAGCGGTGAATCAGCCCCAGCATTTT
d_gene: -
abundance: once
j_gene: TRBJ1-5
len: 15
v_gene: TRBV5-8

CDR3aa: CASSQVGGNQPQHF
CDR3nt: TGTGCCAGCAGCCAAGTAGGTGGCAATCAGCCCCAGCATTTT
d_gene: -
abundance: -
j_gene: TRBJ1-5
len: 14
v_gene: TRBV4-2

CDR3aa: CASSITTPTYEQYF
CDR3nt: TGTGCCAGCTCAATCACCACCCCTACTTACGAGCAGTACTTC
d_gene: -
abundance: -
j_gene: TRBJ2-7
len: 14
v_gene: TRBV18

CDR3aa: CASSSGIGGDSDSNQPQHF
CDR3nt: TGTGCCAGCAGCTCGGGCATAGGTGGGGACAGCGATAGCAATCAGCCCCAGCATTTT
d_gene: TRBD1
abundance: -
j_gene: TRBJ1-5
len: 19
v_gene: TRBV7-9

CDR3aa: CASSQDPGRMGVNQPQHF
CDR3nt: TGTGCCAGCAGCCAAGATCCAGGCAGGATGGGGGTCAATCAGCCCCAGCATTTT
d_gene: -
abundance: -
j_gene: TRBJ1-5
len: 18
v_gene: TRBV4-2

CDR3aa: CASGLVGGRGSEAFF
CDR3nt: TGTGCTAGTGGTTTGGTAGGTGGCAGGGGTTCTGAAGCTTTCTTT
d_gene: -
abundance: -
j_gene: TRBJ1-1
len: 15
v_gene: TRBV12-5

CDR3aa: CASSLTRTEAFF
CDR3nt: TGTGCCAGCAGCTTAACAAGAACTGAAGCTTTCTTT
d_gene: -
abundance: -
j_gene: TRBJ1-1
len: 12
v_gene: TRBV7-2

CDR3aa: CASSLAPGTGLLETQYF
CDR3nt: TGTGCCAGCAGCTTAGCCCCTGGGACAGGGTTGCTGGAGACCCAGTACTTC
d_gene: TRBD1
abundance: -
j_gene: TRBJ2-5
len: 17
v_gene: TRBV7-2

CDR3aa: CASSLAGEEKLFF
CDR3nt: TGTGCCAGCAGCTTAGCCGGGGAGGAAAAACTGTTTTTT
d_gene: -
abundance: -
j_gene: TRBJ1-4
len: 13
v_gene: TRBV11-2

CDR3aa: CASSPGTAAGEQYF
CDR3nt: TGTGCCAGTAGCCCCGGGACGGCCGCGGGAGAGCAGTACTTC
d_gene: -
abundance: -
j_gene: TRBJ2-7
len: 14
v_gene: TRBV19

CDR3aa: CATSREGLRELFF
CDR3nt: TGTGCCACCAGCAGAGAGGGGTTGAGGGAGCTGTTTTTT
d_gene: -
abundance: -
j_gene: TRBJ2-2
len: 13
v_gene: TRBV15

CDR3aa: CASSVAGGNQPQHF
CDR3nt: TGTGCCAGCAGCGTAGCAGGGGGCAATCAGCCCCAGCATTTT
d_gene: -
abundance: few
j_gene: TRBJ1-5
len: 14
v_gene: TRBV9

CDR3aa: CASSVAIHNEQFF
CDR3nt: TGTGCCAGCAGCGTAGCCATTCACAATGAGCAGTTCTTC
d_gene: -
abundance: -
j_gene: TRBJ2-1
len: 13
v_gene: TRBV9

CDR3aa: CASSVEGLAGDNEQFF
CDR3nt: TGTGCCAGCAGCGTAGAGGGACTAGCGGGAGACAATGAGCAGTTCTTC
d_gene: TRBD2
abundance: once
j_gene: TRBJ2-1
len: 16
v_gene: TRBV9

CDR3aa: CASSLTGPQHF
CDR3nt: TGTGCCAGCAGTTTGACAGGGCCCCAGCATTTT
d_gene: -
abundance: -
j_gene: TRBJ1-5
len: 11
v_gene: TRBV28

CDR3aa: CAISYSGYGYNEQFF
CDR3nt: TGTGCCATCAGCTATTCAGGGTACGGCTACAATGAGCAGTTCTTC
d_gene: -
abundance: -
j_gene: TRBJ2-1
len: 15
v_gene: TRBV10-3

CDR3aa: CASSSAWGGQREQYF
CDR3nt: TGTGCCAGCAGCTCCGCCTGGGGCGGGCAGCGGGAGCAGTACTTC
d_gene: -
abundance: -
j_gene: TRBJ2-7
len: 15
v_gene: TRBV13